Listed here are 12 T cell receptor beta chains from one sample, sequenced in a study of PD-1 blockade in classical Hodgkin lymphoma. Every one of the patients relapsed after autologous stem cell transplantation (brentuximab vedotin exposure was variable). This table comes from immunoSEQ multiplex PCR, and its TCRdb copy is limited to in-frame clones, with some not included. The table records 50,000 to 65,000 clones, 88% of them present only once. The sequenced sample was peripheral blood mononuclear cells (PBMCs), obtained before the second cycle of nivolumab. The receptors originated from a human donor with classical Hodgkin lymphoma.

CDR3 nucleotides: TGTGCCAGCCAGTCCCAGCGCGACCCCACCTACGAGCAGTACTTC. Encoded protein: CASQSQRDPTYEQYF. The rearrangement links TRBV18 to TRBJ2-7; D is unresolved. CDR1 is KGHSH and CDR2 is LQKENI in the germline V gene. This CDR3 has 15 amino acids. The V and J ends lost 8 bases and 2 bases respectively, with 19 bases between them. Complete variable domain (other parts from reference TRBV18 and TRBJ2-7): NAGVMQNPRHLVRRRGQEARLRCSPMKGHSHVYWYRQLPEEGLKFMVYLQKENIIDESGMPKERFSAEFPKEGPSILRIQQVVRGDSAAYFCASQSQRDPTYEQYFGPGTRLTVT.

The J gene is TRBJ2-1, the V gene TRBV12-5; 7 nucleotides match TRBD1. Germline trimming cut 4 bases from V and 3 bases from J; bases unmatched to any gene: 6. Germline loops: CDR1 LGHNT, CDR2 FRNRAP. This CDR3 has 15 residues. In DNA, the CDR3 is TGTGCTAGTGGTTGGTGGGACAGCGACTACAATGAGCAGTTCTTC. The encoded protein is CASGWWDSDYNEQFF.

The chain is built from TRBV6-1 and TRBJ2-5, with D perhaps being TRBD1 or TRBD2 (5 bases each). With the DNA end fitting TRBJ2-7 better, the J assignment may be wrong. The germline V gene has CDR1 MNHNS and CDR2 SASEGT. The CDR3 length is 17 residues. The CDR3 DNA reads as TGTGCCAGCAGTGGGCAACCAGGGCTTACTAGTTCCTACGAGCAGTACTTC. This translates into CASSGQPGLTSSYEQYF.

This clone came up a few times. The V call is TRBV29-1, the J call TRBJ1-4; D remains unclear. Trimming took 2 bases from V and 10 from J, leaving 5 bases between them. This CDR3 is 10 amino acids long. Germline CDR1 is SQVTM and CDR2 is ANQGSEA. Here the CDR3 DNA reads TGCAGCGTTGAATTTGGAAAACTGTTTTTT. This sequence encodes CSVEFGKLFF.

Here the CDR3 reads CASSGGRTGEKLFF. The DNA of the CDR3 is TGTGCCAGCAGTGGGGGACGGACCGGGGAAAAACTGTTTTTT. The V and J genes are TRBV6-6 and TRBJ1-4; TRBD1 might be the D (5 bases). V shed 5 bases and J shed 8 bases, with 15 bases lying between them. This CDR3 has 14 residues. From germline, CDR1 is MNHNY and CDR2 SVGAGI (reference sequence).

Details on this clone: At one of its ends the junction is not consistent with the germline gene, which may arise from a read error. The J gene is TRBJ1-2, the V gene TRBV2; D is unresolved. Germline V lookup: CDR1 SNHLY, CDR2 FYNNEI. The CDR3 has 16 amino acids. For the CDR3, the DNA is TGTACCAGCAGTGAAGCGCCTGTGACCTTTAACTATGGCTACACCTTC. Protein: CTSSEAPVTFNYGYTF.

V gene TRBV18 combines with J gene TRBJ2-7; 13 nucleotides line up with TRBD2. V dropped 3 bases and J dropped 0; count of bases not matched to a gene: 8. The CDR3 contains 18 residues. CDR1 and CDR2 from the germline V gene are KGHSH and LQKENI. As DNA, the CDR3 is TGTGCCAGCTCACCCGGGACTAGCGGGGCGCCGAGCTCCTACGAGCAGTACTTC. This sequence encodes CASSPGTSGAPSSYEQYF.

This chain joins TRBV7-8 and TRBJ2-1; a possible D gene is TRBD1 (6 bases). Deletions cut 1 base from V and 11 bases from J, with 9 bases between. Germline V CDR1 and CDR2: SGHVS, FQNEAQ. CDR3 length: 12 residues. The CDR3 is CASSLDRAQQFF. The CDR3 DNA reads TGTGCCAGCAGCTTAGACAGGGCACAGCAGTTCTTC.

This sequence joins TRBV5-1 and TRBJ1-4; 10 nucleotides line up with TRBD1. The V gene's germline CDR1 is SGHRS and CDR2 YFSETQ. The CDR3 totals 13 residues. The J segment lost 8 bases and the V segment lost 4 bases, leaving 2 bases of the junction unmatched. CDR3 in amino acids: CASSGTGEEKLFF. DNA of the CDR3: TGCGCCAGCAGCGGGACAGGGGAAGAAAAACTGTTTTTT.

Points on this clone: Other DNA sequences within the sample encode an identical CDR3. The chain uses TRBV5-1 and TRBJ2-1, with D perhaps matching TRBD1 or TRBD2 (6 bases each). V dropped 0 bases and J dropped 0 bases, with 7 bases sitting between them. In germline, CDR1 is SGHRS, CDR2 YFSETQ. The CDR3 is 15 amino acids. CDR3 nucleotides: TGCGCCAGCAGCTTGGAGGGGGGCTCCTACAATGAGCAGTTCTTC. Encoded protein: CASSLEGGSYNEQFF.

The chain uses TRBV29-1 and TRBJ2-7, with D possibly being TRBD1 (7 bases). Between the trimmed V and J ends, which lost 3 bases and 4 bases, there was a span of 13 bases. The CDR3 is 13 amino acids. Per the germline V gene, CDR1 is SQVTM and CDR2 is ANQGSEA. DNA for the CDR3: TGCAGCGTTGACGCAGGGGGGTCTTACGAGCAGTACTTC. Translated: CSVDAGGSYEQYF.

The rearrangement uses TRBV19 and TRBJ2-1, with D perhaps TRBD2 (6 bases). The CDR3 totals 14 residues. Trimming cost V 6 bases and J 9 bases, with 18 bases left between them. Germline CDR1 reads LNHDA; CDR2 reads SQIVND (reference sequence). The DNA of the CDR3 is TGTGCCAGTAGCCGGGACTCCCGTTTTGGTGAGCAGTTCTTC. This codes for CASSRDSRFGEQFF.